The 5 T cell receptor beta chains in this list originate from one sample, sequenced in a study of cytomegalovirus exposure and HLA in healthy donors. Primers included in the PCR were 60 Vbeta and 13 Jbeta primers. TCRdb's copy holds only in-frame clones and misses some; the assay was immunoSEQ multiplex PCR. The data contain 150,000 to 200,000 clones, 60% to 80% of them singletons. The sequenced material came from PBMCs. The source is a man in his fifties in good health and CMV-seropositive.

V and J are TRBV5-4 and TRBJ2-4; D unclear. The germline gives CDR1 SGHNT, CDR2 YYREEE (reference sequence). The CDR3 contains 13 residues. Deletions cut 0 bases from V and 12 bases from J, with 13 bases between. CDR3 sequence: CASSLAFERSQYF. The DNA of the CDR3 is TGTGCCAGCAGCTTGGCCTTTGAACGGAGTCAGTACTTC.

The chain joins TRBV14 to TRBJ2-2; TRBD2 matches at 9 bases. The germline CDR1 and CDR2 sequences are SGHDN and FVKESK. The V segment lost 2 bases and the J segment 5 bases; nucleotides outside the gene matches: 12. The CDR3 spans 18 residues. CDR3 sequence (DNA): TGTGCCAGCAGCCAAATACAGCTAGCGGGGAAGTTGACCGGGGAGCTGTTTTTT. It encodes CASSQIQLAGKLTGELFF.

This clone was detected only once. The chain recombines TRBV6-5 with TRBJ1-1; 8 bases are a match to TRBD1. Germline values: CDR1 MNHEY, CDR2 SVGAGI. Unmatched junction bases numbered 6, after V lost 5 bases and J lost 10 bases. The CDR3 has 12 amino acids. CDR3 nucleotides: TGTGCCAGCAGTACGACAGGGGCCAGAGCTTTCTTT. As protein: CASSTTGARAFF.

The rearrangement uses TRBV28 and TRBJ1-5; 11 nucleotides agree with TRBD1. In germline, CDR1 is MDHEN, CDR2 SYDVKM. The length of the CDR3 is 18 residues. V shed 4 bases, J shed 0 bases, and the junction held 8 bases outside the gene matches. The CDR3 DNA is TGTGCCAGCAGTTCCGGGACAGGGGGTCCTTATAGCAATCAGCCCCAGCATTTT. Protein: CASSSGTGGPYSNQPQHF.

The CDR3 DNA follows: TGTGCCAGTAGGGCACAGGGCCAAGGGACCGGGGAGCTGTTTTTT. Translating it yields CASRAQGQGTGELFF. The chain has TRBV19 and TRBJ2-2; D possibly corresponds to TRBD1 (6 bases). The CDR3 spans 15 residues. Germline V lookup: CDR1 LNHDA, CDR2 SQIVND (reference sequence). Trimming left V 6 bases short and J 5 bases short, with 16 bases between. Complete variable domain (other parts from reference TRBV19 and TRBJ2-2): DGGITQSPKYLFRKEGQNVTLSCEQNLNHDAMYWYRQDPGQGLRLIYYSQIVNDFQKGDIAEGYSVSREKKESFPLTVTSAQKNPTAFYLCASRAQGQGTGELFFGEGSRLTVL.